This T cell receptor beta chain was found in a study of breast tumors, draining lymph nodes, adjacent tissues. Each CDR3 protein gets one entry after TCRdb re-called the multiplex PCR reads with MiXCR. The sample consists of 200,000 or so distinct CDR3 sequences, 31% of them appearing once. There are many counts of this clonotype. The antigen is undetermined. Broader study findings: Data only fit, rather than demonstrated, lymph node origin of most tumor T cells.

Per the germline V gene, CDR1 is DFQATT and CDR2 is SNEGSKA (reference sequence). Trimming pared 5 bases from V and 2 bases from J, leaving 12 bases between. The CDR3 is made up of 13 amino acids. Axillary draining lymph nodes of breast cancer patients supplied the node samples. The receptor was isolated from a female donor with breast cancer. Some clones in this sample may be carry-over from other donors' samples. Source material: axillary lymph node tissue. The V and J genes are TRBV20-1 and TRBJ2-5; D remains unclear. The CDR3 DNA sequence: TGCAGTGCTCTCCTCGGCTTTCAAGAGACCCAGTACTTC. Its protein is CSALLGFQETQYF.